Below are 21 T cell receptor beta chains sequenced from a single sample in a study of blood T cells in healthy people across ages. A second PCR of about 7 to 12 cycles used a sample-barcoded 5' primer and a J-beta primer mix. MiXCR, run by TCRdb on the 5' RACE reads, gives a single entry per CDR3 protein. The data show about 630,000 distinct CDR3 sequences, with around 20% seen just once and roughly 3.4% held by the top ten. The specimen was blood. These receptors were obtained from a man aged 70 or older in good health.

In its sample, this clonotype was seen many times. The chain joins TRBV5-1 to TRBJ1-1, with D possibly being TRBD1 (5 bases). Germline loops: CDR1 SGHRS, CDR2 YFSETQ. The CDR3 sequence is 13 residues long. V lost 1 base and J 3 bases, leaving 7 bases between the germline ends. The CDR3 coding sequence is TGCGCCAGCAGCTTGTGGGGGGACACTGAAGCTTTCTTT. Amino acid sequence: CASSLWGDTEAFF.

Of note for this clonotype: Germline is not matched at one junction end, which may reflect a read error. The chain employs TRBV20-1 and TRBJ2-2, with 7 bases fitting TRBD2. The CDR3 loop spans 14 amino acids. The germline gives CDR1 DFQATT, CDR2 SNEGSKA (reference sequence). The CDR3 here is CSARARAGTGELFF. The CDR3 coding sequence is TGCAGTGCCAGAGCCCGAGCGGGAACCGGGGAGCTGTTTTTT.

The chain couples TRBV9 to TRBJ2-1; 8 bases agree with TRBD2. J was trimmed by 5 bases and V by 0 bases; bases with no gene match: 4. From germline, CDR1 is SGDLS and CDR2 YYNGEE. The CDR3 is made up of 15 amino acids. The CDR3 coding sequence is TGTGCCAGCAGCGTAGCCGGACTAGCCAACAATGAGCAGTTCTTC. Its protein product is CASSVAGLANNEQFF.

The V and J genes are TRBV20-1 and TRBJ2-1; D gene ambiguous. The germline V gene encodes CDR1 DFQATT and CDR2 SNEGSKA (reference sequence). Trimming stripped 6 bases from V and 1 base from J, with 7 bases between. CDR3 length: 12 amino acids. CDR3 loop: CSAILSYNEQFF. The DNA for the CDR3 is TGCAGTGCGATCTTATCCTACAATGAGCAGTTCTTC.

This clonotype was picked up a small number of times. The junction does not match germline at one end; this may be a read error. The CDR3: CASSPTGRQPRHF. The CDR3 nucleotides are TGTGCCAGCAGCCCAACAGGGAGACAGCCCCGGCATTTT. This rearrangement joins TRBV12-3 or TRBV12-4 to TRBJ1-5; TRBD1 is a possible D gene (6 bases). The CDR3 extends over 13 amino acids.

This sequence joins TRBV29-1 and TRBJ1-2; TRBD1 matches at 8 bases. The CDR3 length is 13 residues. Germline V gives CDR1 SQVTM, CDR2 ANQGSEA. Unmatched junction bases numbered 13, after V lost 8 bases and J lost 8 bases. The CDR3 here is CSTRTGTLFGYTF. The CDR3 DNA follows: TGCAGCACTAGGACAGGGACTCTATTCGGCTACACCTTC.

This clonotype has a handful of counts. The chain is built from TRBV2 and TRBJ1-1; 8 bases agree with TRBD1. The CDR3 is 13 residues long. Germline V lookup: CDR1 SNHLY, CDR2 FYNNEI. After removal of 1 base from V and 5 bases from J, the junction contained 0 bases not matched to a gene. CDR3 in DNA: TGTGCCAGCAGTGAAGACAGGGGGACTGAAGCTTTCTTT. This gives the protein CASSEDRGTEAFF.

As to this clonotype: Sequence at one end of the junction differs from germline and may be a read error. The chain links TRBV7-9 to TRBJ2-5, with D possibly being TRBD1 or TRBD2 (5 bases each). The CDR3 has 14 amino acids. Looked up from germline, CDR1 is SEHNR and CDR2 is FQNEAQ (reference sequence). In DNA form, the CDR3 reads TGTGTCAGCAGCTTAGCGAAGGGACGAGAGACCCAGTACTTC. Protein sequence: CVSSLAKGRETQYF.

This clonotype was observed a handful of times. CDR3: CSVDRGGYNEQFF. The DNA of the CDR3 is TGCAGCGTTGATAGAGGGGGGTACAATGAGCAGTTCTTC. V is TRBV29-1 and J is TRBJ2-1; D is possibly TRBD1 or TRBD2 (6 bases each). The V end lost 3 bases, the J end lost 4 bases, and 10 bases lay between the germline ends. The CDR3 is 13 residues long. Germline values: CDR1 SQVTM, CDR2 ANQGSEA.

In regard to this clonotype: A clone one base away is much larger, so this may be a read error. The chain joins TRBV6-5 to TRBJ2-7; TRBD2 aligns across 13 bases. CDR3 length: 15 amino acids. The germline V gene encodes CDR1 MNHEY and CDR2 SVGAGI. DNA of the CDR3: TGTGCCGGCAGTTACTCTGGACTAGCGGGAGAGGAGCAGTACTTC. Translating it yields CAGSYSGLAGEEQYF.

This clonotype was seen only once. The rearrangement uses TRBV11-1 and TRBJ2-7, with 8 bases that match TRBD1. The CDR3 length is 15 residues. Germline V gives CDR1 SGHAT, CDR2 FQDESV (reference sequence). The V and J ends lost 6 bases and 5 bases, in that order; junction bases with no gene match: 12. CDR3 sequence reads: CASSLRTGSGNEQYF. The CDR3 nucleotides are TGTGCCAGCAGTCTTAGGACAGGGTCGGGAAACGAGCAGTACTTC. Together with reference TRBV11-1 and TRBJ2-7, the CDR3 gives the full variable domain: EAEVAQSPRYKITEKSQAVAFWCDPISGHATLYWYRQILGQGPELLVQFQDESVVDDSQLPKDRFSAERLKGVDSTLKIQPAELGDSAMYLCASSLRTGSGNEQYFGPGTRLTVT.

This clonotype turned up a few times. This chain uses TRBV4-1 with TRBJ2-7, with D possibly matching TRBD1 (6 bases). The CDR3 is made up of 13 amino acids. The V gene's germline CDR1 is MGHRA and CDR2 YSYEKL. V was shortened by 0 bases and J by 6 bases, with 9 bases between the two germline ends. CDR3 coding DNA: TGCGCCAGCAGCCAAGAGGGGGCGGTCGAGCAGTACTTC. This codes for CASSQEGAVEQYF.

This clonotype was seen at least ten times. At one end the junction does not follow the germline gene, possibly because of a read error. The rearrangement links TRBV5-1 to TRBJ2-5; 8 bases are a match to TRBD2. The CDR3 covers 15 residues. Germline-derived CDR1 and CDR2 are SGHRS and YFSETQ. CDR3 amino acids: CASSLALAGVETQYF. The CDR3 nucleotides are TGTGCCAGCAGCTTAGCCCTAGCGGGTGTGGAGACCCAGTACTTC.

CDR3 loop: CASSQGGYSNQPQHF. Here the CDR3 DNA reads TGTGCCAGCAGTCAGGGGGGCTATAGCAATCAGCCCCAGCATTTT. The chain carries TRBV2 and TRBJ1-5; TRBD1 matches at 7 bases. The CDR3 runs 15 residues. Germline values: CDR1 SNHLY, CDR2 FYNNEI. Unmatched junction bases numbered 4, after V lost 5 bases and J lost 0 bases.

This clonotype was counted a few times. The chain has TRBV6-1 and TRBJ1-3, with a possible D match to TRBD1 (6 bases). CDR3 size: 15 residues. V gave up 6 bases and J gave up 0 bases, with 12 bases separating them. CDR1 is MNHNS, CDR2 SASEGT, per germline. CDR3 bases: TGTGCCAGCAGACTTGGACAGAGCTCTGGAAACACCATATATTTT. Its translation is CASRLGQSSGNTIYF.

The chain carries TRBV6-5 and TRBJ2-7, with TRBD2 matching 10 bases. V shed 0 bases, J shed 3 bases, and the junction held 8 bases outside the gene matches. The CDR3 has 17 residues. Germline CDR1 is MNHEY and CDR2 is SVGAGI. The CDR3 DNA sequence: TGTGCCAGCAGTTACTCGACCCAAAGCGGGAGGGTCTACGAGCAGTACTTC. This sequence encodes CASSYSTQSGRVYEQYF.

This clonotype was seen only a few times. DNA for the CDR3: TGTGCCAGCAGTTTTAGGGGGGCATCGGCGGGACTGTTTTTT. Translation gives CASSFRGASAGLFF. The V gene is TRBV12-3 or TRBV12-4, the J gene TRBJ1-4; D might be TRBD1 (6 bases). The CDR3 is 14 residues long. The V end was cut by 3 bases, the J end by 13 bases, with 18 bases between.

The chain uses TRBV7-6 and TRBJ2-7; perhaps D is TRBD1 or TRBD2 (5 bases each). The V and J ends lost 4 bases and 3 bases respectively, with 19 bases between them. Germline V gene sequence: CDR1 SGHVS, CDR2 FNYEAQ. This CDR3 comprises 16 residues. CDR3 DNA sequence: TGTGCCAGCAGCTCGGGACGGGGTAGTCATGACTACGAGCAGTACTTC. This gives the protein CASSSGRGSHDYEQYF.

This chain joins TRBV12-3 or TRBV12-4 and TRBJ2-7, with 8 bases fitting TRBD1. The V segment lost 1 base and the J segment 5 bases; nucleotides outside the gene matches: 10. The CDR3 covers 16 residues. In nucleotides, the CDR3 is TGTGCCAGCAGTTTAGTATGGACAGGGAAGGTCAACGAGCAGTACTTC. Translation: CASSLVWTGKVNEQYF.

The rearrangement joins TRBV5-1 to TRBJ2-1; possibly TRBD2 for D (5 bases). CDR1 and CDR2 from the germline V gene are SGHRS and YFSETQ. The V gene lost 3 bases and the J gene lost 0 bases, with 10 bases spanning the gap. The CDR3 totals 15 residues. The CDR3 spells CASSWTGSSYNEQFF. CDR3 DNA sequence: TGCGCCAGCAGCTGGACTGGAAGCTCCTACAATGAGCAGTTCTTC.

This clonotype came up a few times. This chain joins TRBV29-1 and TRBJ2-7; no clear D gene. There are 12 residues in the CDR3. The ends were cut back, 4 bases at V and 6 bases at J, with 13 bases in the middle. The V gene's germline CDR1 is SQVTM and CDR2 ANQGSEA. The CDR3 region is CSVVSGLSEQYF. CDR3 in DNA: TGCAGCGTTGTTTCCGGGTTGTCCGAGCAGTACTTC.